This T cell receptor beta chain originates from a study of shared clonotypes between healthy human individuals. Some clones are missing from TCRdb's copy, which holds only in-frame ones; the method was immunoSEQ multiplex PCR. In the table there are 2.3 million or so clones, approximately 93% of which are singletons. There are 17 residues in the CDR3. The V segment lost 4 bases and the J segment 0 bases; nucleotides outside the gene matches: 10. Material: naive CD4+ T cells from PBMCs. Sample subset: CD45RA+ positively selected. The receptor's source is a man aged 18 to 30 in good health. Some clones in this sample may be carry-over from other donors' samples. The chain has TRBV23-1 and TRBJ1-1; 8 nucleotides align to TRBD1. TRBV23-1 is reported as an ORF; its role is uncertain. CDR3 DNA sequence: TGCGCCAGCAGTCCGGCCGAGCAGGGGGCGATGAACACTGAAGCTTTCTTT. Translated, it gives CASSPAEQGAMNTEAFF.